This T cell receptor (beta chain) emerged from a study of T cells in Graves' hyperthyroidism and ophthalmopathy. For the study at large: Sampling of peripheral blood happened at initial diagnosis, prior to any treatment.

Patients affected by ophthalmopathy presented a Clinical Activity Score of at least 3, a NOSPECS grade of at least 4, and disease duration below 3 months. PBMCs were obtained from 7.5 to 10 ml fresh peripheral blood. The study's findings and limits: Among thyroid clonotypes expanded above 0.001, most also appeared in blood.

Trimming took off 2 bases at V and 3 bases at J, with 11 bases between the two ends. Per the germline V gene, CDR1 is MNHNS and CDR2 is SASEGT. The CDR3 length is 14 residues. Regions amplified from RNA transcripts were the TCR beta CDR3 regions. HTBI primers were employed in a first-round RT-PCR of the TCR CDR3. TCRdb processed the multiplex PCR reads anew with MiXCR; each CDR3 protein has one entry. Found here are hundreds of thousands of distinct CDR3 sequences, approximately 25% of them singletons; the top ten hold around 10%. This clonotype was picked up a small number of times. Its antigen remains unidentified.

This sequence joins TRBV6-1 and TRBJ2-7, with D perhaps TRBD1 (5 bases). The receptor's source is a woman aged 25 to 39 with Graves' ophthalmopathy. Sequencing used blood. The CDR3 bases are TGTGCCAGCAGTGAAATACAGGTTGGCTACGAGCAGTACTTC. It encodes CASSEIQVGYEQYF.